The clone carrying this T cell receptor beta chain was observed a handful of times. The antigen remains unidentified. A process of 5'RACE template switching, which added a universal primer site and UMIs, was used to make TCR cDNA. Using its own MiXCR run on the 5' RACE reads, TCRdb lists one record per CDR3 protein. The table includes hundreds of thousands of distinct CDR3 sequences, 9% to 15% detected once. Unmatched junction bases numbered 7, after V lost 3 bases and J lost 7 bases. The CDR3 runs to 14 residues. CDR1 is LGHDT and CDR2 is YNNKEL in the germline V gene (reference sequence). These data come from a study of T cells after yellow fever vaccination. Study-level points and caveats: Post-booster repertoires again held most primary-vaccination clones (roughly 96% CD4, about 90% CD8).

The rearrangement uses TRBV3-1 and TRBJ1-2; TRBD1 matches at 8 bases. The source material was PBMCs, sampled on the day of the yellow fever booster vaccination. This TCR came from a man younger than 40 who received the YFV17D yellow fever vaccine. As DNA, the CDR3 is TGTGCCAGCAGCCACGACAGGGGAAGGGGTGGCTACACCTTC. This gives the protein CASSHDRGRGGYTF.